This T cell receptor beta chain is from a study of T cell repertoires in cytomegalovirus infection. The overall study: Public TCR beta signatures marked donors with CMV infection and the matching HLA.

This clonotype was picked up a small number of times. Its antigen is not identified. TCRdb itself ran the reads through MiXCR, one entry per CDR3 protein. Here the sample spans about 570,000 distinct CDR3 sequences, around two fifths being singletons. Trimming took off 5 bases at V and 7 bases at J, with 20 bases between the two ends. The CDR3 runs to 15 residues. Germline V CDR1 and CDR2: SGHVS, FNYEAQ. V is TRBV7-6 and J is TRBJ2-5, with D possibly TRBD2 on 5 matching bases. This TCR was recovered from a human donor in good health (CMV status not recorded). Some clones in this sample may be carry-over from other donors' samples. The material sequenced was cultured PBMCs, taken from culture after CMV antigen stimulation. The CDR3 here is CASSPLNPEGGTQYF. In nucleotides, the CDR3 is TGTGCCAGCAGCCCGCTGAACCCCGAGGGTGGGACCCAGTACTTC.